Below are 21 T cell receptor beta chains sequenced from a single sample in a study of circulating and synovial CD4+ cells in juvenile arthritis. Sequenced by immunoSEQ multiplex PCR; TCRdb stores in-frame clones only, minus some. There are 30,000 to 40,000 clones in the sample; over 90% occur only once, and around 0.68% lies in the top ten. The sequencing input was CD4+ T cells from blood. The receptors were sampled from a human donor with juvenile idiopathic arthritis.

In this sample, this clone turned up once. This CDR3 is also generated by other DNA sequences in the sample. V usage is TRBV6-5 and J usage is TRBJ2-2; TRBD2 aligns across 7 bases. The CDR3 has 15 residues. V shed 2 bases and J 1 base; nucleotides not matched to a gene: 1. The germline V gene encodes CDR1 MNHEY and CDR2 SVGAGI. Written as DNA, the CDR3 is TGTGCCAGCAGTTACGGCGGGGGGAACACCGGGGAGCTGTTTTTT. Translating gives CASSYGGGNTGELFF.

The chain links TRBV7-3 to TRBJ1-1; weak D call: TRBD1 (5 bases). CDR1 is SGHTA and CDR2 is FQGTGA in the germline V gene. V was trimmed by 5 bases and J by 3 bases, leaving 13 bases between them. CDR3 length: 14 residues. The CDR3 nucleotides are TGTGCCAGCAGCCGATGGGGAGGGGACACTGAAGCTTTCTTT. Translating it yields CASSRWGGDTEAFF.

This clone was counted between two and nine times. V and J are TRBV5-1 and TRBJ1-2; D not resolved. The CDR3 contains 12 residues. Germline-derived CDR1 and CDR2 are SGHRS and YFSETQ. V gave up 4 bases and J gave up 4 bases, with 8 bases separating them. The DNA for the CDR3 is TGCGCCAGCAGCGAGACACGCTATGGCTACACCTTC. This translates into CASSETRYGYTF.

The gene calls are TRBV5-1 and TRBJ2-1; 7 bases align to TRBD1. CDR1 and CDR2 from the germline V gene are SGHRS and YFSETQ. The length of the CDR3 is 15 residues. Unmatched junction bases numbered 11, after V lost 3 bases and J lost 8 bases. CDR3 residues: CASSSTGVHGYEQFF. The CDR3 nucleotides are TGCGCCAGCAGCTCCACAGGGGTACATGGTTATGAGCAGTTCTTC.

The V call is TRBV18, the J call TRBJ2-5; tentatively, D is TRBD1 (6 bases). Germline values: CDR1 KGHSH, CDR2 LQKENI. V gave up 6 bases and J gave up 2 bases, with 10 bases separating them. The CDR3 sequence is 13 residues long. The CDR3, as DNA: TGTGCCAGCTCGCCTGGGACACAAGAGACCCAGTACTTC. This sequence encodes CASSPGTQETQYF.

The chain is built from TRBV7-9 and TRBJ1-2; 8 bases match TRBD1. The CDR3 is 14 residues long. Trimming removed 4 bases from V and 8 bases from J; junction bases left unmatched: 9. Per the germline V gene, CDR1 is SEHNR and CDR2 is FQNEAQ (reference sequence). CDR3 loop: CASSYKTGAPGYTF. The CDR3 DNA is TGTGCCAGCAGCTATAAGACAGGGGCCCCGGGCTACACCTTC. Full variable domain (rest looked up from reference TRBV7-9 and TRBJ1-2): DTGVSQNPRHKITKRGQNVTFRCDPISEHNRLYWYRQTLGQGPEFLTYFQNEAQLEKSRLLSDRFSAERPKGSFSTLEIQRTEQGDSAMYLCASSYKTGAPGYTFGSGTRLTVV.

This clone was seen only once. V usage is TRBV5-1 and J usage is TRBJ2-7, with D possibly TRBD1 on 6 matching bases. Germline V gene data show CDR1 as SGHRS and CDR2 as YFSETQ. The CDR3 is made up of 14 amino acids. Trimming took 6 bases from V and 5 from J, leaving 18 bases between them. The CDR3 region is CASTRAQEGDEQYF. The CDR3 DNA is TGCGCCAGCACTCGCGCTCAAGAGGGGGACGAGCAGTACTTC.

V is TRBV5-1 and J is TRBJ2-5, with TRBD1 matching 8 bases. Looked up from germline, CDR1 is SGHRS and CDR2 is YFSETQ. V lost 5 bases, J lost 1 base, and 1 base stayed unmatched. The CDR3 runs to 13 residues. The CDR3 region is CASRTGAQETQYF. The CDR3 region has the DNA TGCGCCAGCAGGACAGGGGCCCAAGAGACCCAGTACTTC.

The J gene is TRBJ2-5, the V gene TRBV5-1; 9 bases match TRBD2. The CDR3 loop spans 13 amino acids. The germline CDR1 and CDR2 sequences are SGHRS and YFSETQ. The V and J ends lost 4 bases and 6 bases, in that order; junction bases with no gene match: 4. Here the CDR3 DNA reads TGCGCCAGCAGCGGCGGGGGGGGGAAGACCCAGTACTTC. Its protein is CASSGGGGKTQYF.

Written as DNA, the CDR3 is TGCGCCAGCAGCTCCGGGACAGGGGCCACAGATACGCAGTATTTT. This codes for CASSSGTGATDTQYF. This sequence joins TRBV5-1 and TRBJ2-3; 10 nucleotides match TRBD1. Per the germline V gene, CDR1 is SGHRS and CDR2 is YFSETQ. V trimming: 3 bases; J trimming: 2 bases; junction bases outside the gene matches: 3. CDR3 length: 15 residues.

The table lists this clone with a count of one. This rearrangement joins TRBV15 to TRBJ2-7; TRBD1 matches 8 bases. This CDR3 is 14 amino acids long. CDR1 is LNHNV and CDR2 is YYDKDF in the germline V gene (reference sequence). The V segment lost 5 bases and the J segment 6 bases; nucleotides outside the gene matches: 9. The CDR3 reads CATSPGGTGSEQYF. In nucleotides, the CDR3 is TGTGCCACCAGCCCTGGTGGGACAGGTTCCGAGCAGTACTTC. The full variable domain, in which reference TRBV15 and TRBJ2-7 provide the parts outside the CDR3, is DAMVIQNPRYQVTQFGKPVTLSCSQTLNHNVMYWYQQKSSQAPKLLFHYYDKDFNNEADTPDNFQSRRPNTSFCFLDIRSPGLGDTAMYLCATSPGGTGSEQYFGPGTRLTVT.

CDR3 in DNA: TGTGCCAGCTCACCACGGGCACTCTCTACACGCTACACCTTC. It is translated as CASSPRALSTRYTF. The rearrangement joins TRBV18 to TRBJ1-2; D gene unclear. Trimming removed 1 base at V and 9 bases at J, with 15 bases between. The CDR3 length is 14 residues. CDR1 KGHSH and CDR2 LQKENI come from the germline V gene.

This chain links TRBV6-5 with TRBJ2-5; TRBD2 agrees at 7 bases. V lost 6 bases, J lost 7 bases, and 8 bases stayed unmatched. This CDR3 contains 13 residues. CDR1 MNHEY and CDR2 SVGAGI come from the germline V gene. The chain's CDR3 is CASSPGTGGTQYF. CDR3 DNA sequence: TGTGCCAGCAGCCCCGGGACGGGGGGGACCCAGTACTTC.

This chain uses TRBV9 with TRBJ2-3; maybe TRBD2 (6 bases). Germline CDR1 and CDR2: SGDLS and YYNGEE. The CDR3 consists of 17 residues. Trimming took 0 bases from V and 3 from J, leaving 17 bases between them. CDR3 region: CASSVGAFSGGTDTQYF. In nucleotides, the CDR3 is TGTGCCAGCAGCGTAGGAGCCTTCTCCGGGGGAACAGATACGCAGTATTTT.

The chain couples TRBV6-4 to TRBJ2-1; 8 bases line up with TRBD2. V shed 4 bases, J shed 4 bases, and the junction held 6 bases outside the gene matches. This CDR3 spans 15 amino acids. Germline CDR1 reads MRHNA; CDR2 reads SNTAGT. The DNA of the CDR3 is TGTGCCAGCAGTGCCGGGGGGGACGGGTACAATGAGCAGTTCTTC. It is translated as CASSAGGDGYNEQFF.

The genes are TRBV7-6 and TRBJ1-5; D gene uncertain. V was cut by 0 bases and J by 3 bases, with 9 bases left in between. CDR1 SGHVS and CDR2 FNYEAQ come from the germline V gene. The CDR3 is 15 residues long. CDR3 sequence reads: CASSLAAETNQPQHF. In DNA form, the CDR3 reads TGTGCCAGCAGCTTAGCGGCAGAAACCAATCAGCCCCAGCATTTT. Supplemented by reference TRBV7-6 and TRBJ1-5, the full variable domain reads GAGVSQSPRYKVTKRGQDVALRCDPISGHVSLYWYRQALGQGPEFLTYFNYEAQQDKSGLPNDRFSAERPEGSISTLTIQRTEQRDSAMYRCASSLAAETNQPQHFGDGTRLSIL.

V gene TRBV25-1 combines with J gene TRBJ1-1, with TRBD1 identical over 7 bases. Germline CDR1 and CDR2: MGHDK and SYGVNS. The junction had 5 bases not matched to a gene; V was cut back by 11 bases and J by 5 bases. This CDR3 has 11 amino acids. CDR3 region: CAVHRGTEAFF. The CDR3 region has the DNA TGTGCCGTTCACAGGGGTACTGAAGCTTTCTTT. Filled out from reference TRBV25-1 and TRBJ1-1, the complete variable domain reads EADIYQTPRYLVIGTGKKITLECSQTMGHDKMYWYQQDPGMELHLIHYSYGVNSTEKGDLSSESTVSRIRTEHFPLTLESARPSHTSQYLCAVHRGTEAFFGQGTRLTVV.

The V call is TRBV5-6, the J call TRBJ2-7; TRBD1 matches at 7 bases. V was pared by 8 bases and J by 1 base, with 3 bases of the junction left unmatched. CDR1 and CDR2 (germline): SGHDT, YYEEEE. CDR3 length equals 12 residues. The CDR3 protein is CASQGESYEQYF. Here the CDR3 DNA reads TGTGCCAGTCAGGGGGAGTCCTACGAGCAGTACTTC.

The chain has TRBV6-6 and TRBJ2-5; 8 bases line up with TRBD1. This CDR3 comprises 14 residues. Germline CDR1 is MNHNY and CDR2 is SVGAGI (reference sequence). The V gene end was trimmed by 2 bases and the J gene end by 7 bases; junction bases not matched to a gene: 6. The CDR3 spells CASSYQQGGGTQYF. Here the CDR3 DNA reads TGTGCCAGCAGTTACCAACAGGGGGGAGGGACCCAGTACTTC.

J is TRBJ2-1 and V is TRBV11-3, with 11 bases fitting TRBD2. With V trimmed by 5 bases and J by 1 base, 1 base remained unmatched. Germline CDR1 is SGHNT and CDR2 is YENEEA. The CDR3 loop spans 15 amino acids. The CDR3 coding sequence is TGTGCCAGCAGCCGACTAGCGGGATCCTACAATGAGCAGTTCTTC. Amino acids: CASSRLAGSYNEQFF.

The CDR3 region has the DNA TGCGCCAGCAGTCTTTCGACAGGGGAATACGAGCAGTACTTC. Protein product: CASSLSTGEYEQYF. The chain joins TRBV5-1 to TRBJ2-7; 8 bases align to TRBD1. The CDR3 runs to 14 residues. V gave up 5 bases and J gave up 4 bases; unmatched junction bases: 8. Germline V gene sequence: CDR1 SGHRS, CDR2 YFSETQ. Full variable domain (outside the CDR3, taken from reference TRBV5-1 and TRBJ2-7): KAGVTQTPRYLIKTRGQQVTLSCSPISGHRSVSWYQQTPGQGLQFLFEYFSETQRNKGNFPGRFSGRQFSNSRSEMNVSTLELGDSALYLCASSLSTGEYEQYFGPGTRLTVT.